This T cell receptor (beta chain) was profiled in a study of T cell responses to AZD1222 COVID-19 vaccine. Regarding this clone: Its antigen is as yet unknown.

Findings and limits, study-wide: Possibly, clonal diversity was underestimated; donors were largely white British and included more females. After two AZD1222 doses, spike-specific TCR breadth and depth rose versus day 0. There were repertoire samples only from the period after the peak T cell response.

Trimming pared 4 bases from V and 5 bases from J, leaving 14 bases between. The CDR3 runs to 14 residues. Germline CDR1 reads SGHTA; CDR2 reads FQGNSA. Sequencing was performed with immunoSEQ multiplex PCR; in TCRdb, only in-frame clones are kept and a portion is missing. The sample holds around 130,000 clones, 94% seen once. V usage is TRBV7-2 and J usage is TRBJ2-5; D not resolved. The clonotype comes from an adult in good health. The sample consisted of peripheral blood, taken on day 0 of AZD1222 vaccination. The CDR3 bases are TGTGCCAGCAGCTCCTCCTACGTATACGAGACCCAGTACTTC. It is translated as CASSSSYVYETQYF.